Below, 27 T cell receptor beta chains from the same sample are listed, as sequenced in a study of blood T cell repertoires in COVID-19. Using immunoSEQ multiplex PCR, the repertoire was profiled, and TCRdb retains in-frame clones only, with some absent. The profile shows around 150,000 clones, about four fifths of them singletons. Sequenced input: peripheral blood. All receptors derive from a human donor in a cohort sampled during active COVID-19.

This clone occurred once. This chain joins TRBV5-5 and TRBJ2-1; TRBD2 matches at 8 bases. This CDR3 has 16 amino acids. Germline V lookup: CDR1 SGHKS, CDR2 YYEKEE (reference sequence). The junction had 6 bases not matched to a gene; V was cut back by 0 bases and J by 4 bases. DNA for the CDR3: TGTGCCAGCAGCTTGGCCCAAGCGGGGGTATACAATGAGCAGTTCTTC. Translating gives CASSLAQAGVYNEQFF.

The chain recombines TRBV5-4 with TRBJ1-4; no firm D call. V lost 4 bases, J lost 3 bases, and 16 bases lay in between. The germline V gene has CDR1 SGHNT and CDR2 YYREEE (reference sequence). This CDR3 has 16 residues. CDR3 loop: CASSMGQTAPNEKLFF. CDR3 coding DNA: TGTGCCAGCAGCATGGGTCAAACAGCCCCTAATGAAAAACTGTTTTTT. Combining the CDR3 with reference TRBV5-4 and TRBJ1-4 gives the whole variable domain ETGVTQSPTHLIKTRGQQVTLRCSSQSGHNTVSWYQQALGQGPQFIFQYYREEENGRGNFPPRFSGLQFPNYSSELNVNALELDDSALYLCASSMGQTAPNEKLFFGSGTQLSVL.

V usage is TRBV29-1 and J usage is TRBJ1-1; D might be TRBD1 (5 bases). Trimming pared 4 bases from V and 4 bases from J, leaving 19 bases between. Germline V gene sequence: CDR1 SQVTM, CDR2 ANQGSEA. The CDR3 totals 15 residues. The CDR3 loop reads CSVVGTSLSPTEAFF. The CDR3 region has the DNA TGCAGCGTTGTAGGGACTTCTCTAAGCCCCACTGAAGCTTTCTTT.

The CDR3 sequence: CSVDLRGGNTEAFF. The CDR3 nucleotides are TGCAGCGTTGATCTCAGGGGCGGGAACACTGAAGCTTTCTTT. The rearrangement joins TRBV29-1 to TRBJ1-1; weak D call: TRBD1 (6 bases). Germline lookup yields CDR1 SQVTM and CDR2 ANQGSEA. Trimming pared 3 bases from V and 1 base from J, leaving 12 bases between. The CDR3 totals 14 residues.

The rearrangement uses TRBV7-9 and TRBJ2-3; D perhaps matches TRBD2 (6 bases). Germline CDR1 and CDR2: SEHNR and FQNEAQ (reference sequence). Trimming pared 5 bases from V and 1 base from J, leaving 13 bases between. CDR3 length equals 15 residues. The CDR3 loop is CASSPRGTGTDTQYF. DNA for the CDR3: TGTGCCAGCAGCCCCCGTGGGACTGGCACAGATACGCAGTATTTT. Looking up the rest from reference TRBV7-9 and TRBJ2-3 gives the full variable domain: DTGVSQNPRHKITKRGQNVTFRCDPISEHNRLYWYRQTLGQGPEFLTYFQNEAQLEKSRLLSDRFSAERPKGSFSTLEIQRTEQGDSAMYLCASSPRGTGTDTQYFGPGTRLTVL.

On this clone: The identical CDR3 is also encoded by other nucleotide sequences in the sample. The chain joins TRBV7-3 to TRBJ2-5; maybe TRBD2 (5 bases). The ends were cut back, 3 bases at V and 5 bases at J, with 10 bases in the middle. This CDR3 comprises 13 residues. Per the germline V gene, CDR1 is SGHTA and CDR2 is FQGTGA. As DNA, the CDR3 is TGTGCCAGCAGCTTCCGGGAAGGGGAGACCCAGTACTTC. This gives the protein CASSFREGETQYF.

The rearrangement uses TRBV5-4 and TRBJ2-7; TRBD1 is a possible D gene (5 bases). V was clipped by 4 bases and J by 0 bases, with 14 bases between them. There are 15 residues in the CDR3. CDR1 and CDR2 (germline): SGHNT, YYREEE (reference sequence). The CDR3 coding sequence is TGTGCCAGCAGCCGGGTGGGGCAGAGCTCCTACGAGCAGTACTTC. Its protein product is CASSRVGQSSYEQYF. The full variable domain, completed using reference TRBV5-4 and TRBJ2-7, is ETGVTQSPTHLIKTRGQQVTLRCSSQSGHNTVSWYQQALGQGPQFIFQYYREEENGRGNFPPRFSGLQFPNYSSELNVNALELDDSALYLCASSRVGQSSYEQYFGPGTRLTVT.

This chain uses TRBV6-1 with TRBJ1-6; D ambiguous. Trimming stripped 3 bases from V and 7 bases from J, with 7 bases between. The CDR3 is 13 amino acids. The germline V gene has CDR1 MNHNS and CDR2 SASEGT. CDR3 sequence reads: CASSDRINSPLHF. CDR3 bases: TGTGCCAGCAGTGACAGGATAAATTCACCCCTCCACTTT.

The rearrangement uses TRBV11-2 and TRBJ2-3; D uncertain. The CDR3 has 15 amino acids. Per germline, CDR1 SGHAT and CDR2 FQNNGV. With 0 bases removed from V and 0 bases from J, the gap between germline ends came to 7 bases. The CDR3 loop is CASSLDRSSTDTQYF. In DNA form, the CDR3 reads TGTGCCAGCAGCTTAGATCGGTCTAGCACAGATACGCAGTATTTT.

The chain joins TRBV3-1 (or the pseudogene TRBV3-2) to TRBJ2-1; 8 bases line up with TRBD2. The CDR3 length is 17 residues. Germline V gives CDR1 LGHDT, CDR2 YNNKEL (reference sequence). V lost 0 bases, J lost 8 bases, and 12 bases stayed unmatched. CDR3 residues: CASSQDQPGTRYDEQFF. The CDR3 bases are TGTGCCAGCAGCCAAGACCAACCCGGGACTAGGTACGATGAGCAGTTCTTC.

This sequence joins TRBV3-1 (or the pseudogene TRBV3-2) and TRBJ1-2, with a tentative D call TRBD1 (5 bases). Between the trimmed V and J ends, which lost 2 bases and 3 bases, there was a span of 13 bases. Germline assignment: CDR1 LGHDT and CDR2 YNNKEL (reference sequence). This CDR3 region has 15 residues. The CDR3 sequence: CASSQFSGNDYGYTF. The DNA of the CDR3 is TGTGCCAGCAGCCAATTTTCAGGGAATGACTATGGCTACACCTTC.

The CDR3 sequence is CASSSLAGGRYNEQFF. The CDR3 coding sequence is TGTGCCAGCAGTTCACTAGCGGGGGGGCGATACAATGAGCAGTTCTTC. The chain is built from TRBV6-2 or TRBV6-3 and TRBJ2-1, with TRBD2 matching 13 bases. J was trimmed by 4 bases and V by 4 bases; bases with no gene match: 4. Germline loops: CDR1 MNHEY, CDR2 SVGEGT. The CDR3 totals 16 residues.

V gene TRBV7-9 combines with J gene TRBJ2-2, with TRBD2 as a possible D gene (6 bases). The V gene lost 8 bases and the J gene lost 3 bases, with 13 bases spanning the gap. CDR3 length: 14 amino acids. CDR1 SEHNR and CDR2 FQNEAQ come from the germline V gene (reference sequence). Here the CDR3 DNA reads TGTGCCAGCGGGGGGAATAAGGACACCGGGGAGCTGTTTTTT. It is translated as CASGGNKDTGELFF.

The V call is TRBV5-6, the J call TRBJ2-5, with TRBD2 as a possible D gene (6 bases). The V gene's germline CDR1 is SGHDT and CDR2 YYEEEE. This CDR3 comprises 14 residues. Deletions cut 1 base from V and 6 bases from J, with 13 bases between. The chain's CDR3 is CASSLLAGRKTQYF. CDR3 nucleotide sequence: TGTGCCAGCAGCTTGTTGGCGGGGAGGAAGACCCAGTACTTC.

This rearrangement joins TRBV23-1 to TRBJ2-7; TRBD1 aligns across 7 bases. TRBV23-1 belongs to the ORF category, with a function that is uncertain. The CDR3 runs 19 residues. With 4 bases clipped from V and 1 base from J, the junction kept 19 bases outside the gene matches. CDR3 loop: CASSRGRDRPPSVSYEQYF. The DNA of the CDR3 is TGCGCCAGCAGTCGGGGACGGGACAGACCCCCCAGTGTATCCTACGAGCAGTACTTC.

On this clone itself: The sample contains more than one DNA sequence encoding this CDR3. V gene TRBV7-2 combines with J gene TRBJ1-5; TRBD1 is a possible D gene (6 bases). CDR3 length equals 14 residues. CDR1 and CDR2 (germline): SGHTA, FQGNSA. Trimming shortened V by 5 bases and J by 2 bases, and 10 bases separated the two germline ends. In DNA form, the CDR3 reads TGTGCCAGCAGCCAACAGGGTGGCAATCAGCCCCAGCATTTT. As protein: CASSQQGGNQPQHF.

V is TRBV27 and J is TRBJ1-2; a weak D match, TRBD1 (5 bases). The CDR3 sequence is 16 residues long. Germline V CDR1 and CDR2: MNHEY, SMNVEV (reference sequence). Trimming pared 5 bases from V and 5 bases from J, leaving 21 bases between. For the CDR3, the DNA is TGTGCCAGCAGTACAAAAGCAGGGCCGATTGGATATGGCTACACCTTC. Translated, it gives CASSTKAGPIGYGYTF.

The chain employs TRBV7-3 and TRBJ2-5; the match to TRBD1 covers 9 bases. This CDR3 is built from 13 residues. Germline CDR1 and CDR2: SGHTA and FQGTGA. V lost 5 bases to trimming and J lost 5 bases; unmatched junction nucleotides: 3. This CDR3 is CASSPGQGETQYF. The CDR3 DNA sequence: TGTGCCAGCAGCCCCGGACAGGGGGAGACCCAGTACTTC.

This rearrangement joins TRBV19 to TRBJ1-4; D may be TRBD1 (5 bases). V lost 7 bases, J lost 7 bases, and 16 bases lay in between. The CDR3 contains 14 residues. Germline V gene data show CDR1 as LNHDA and CDR2 as SQIVND (reference sequence). As DNA, the CDR3 is TGTGCCAGTAAGGAATGGGGGGAAGGTGAAAAACTGTTTTTT. Its translation: CASKEWGEGEKLFF.

The J gene is TRBJ1-3, the V gene TRBV5-6; D not resolved. Deletions cut 3 bases from V and 0 bases from J, with 7 bases between. The CDR3 has 14 residues. CDR1 is SGHDT, CDR2 YYEEEE, per germline. The CDR3 nucleotides read TGTGCCAGCAGCTCTCTTTACTCTGGAAACACCATATATTTT. This encodes CASSSLYSGNTIYF.

The rearrangement uses TRBV9 and TRBJ2-2, with 8 positions matching TRBD2. Germline CDR1 reads SGDLS; CDR2 reads YYNGEE. V lost 4 bases, J lost 4 bases, and 6 bases stayed unmatched. The CDR3 runs to 15 residues. CDR3 nucleotides: TGTGCCAGCAGCATTCGGGGGGGCGGCACCGGGGAGCTGTTTTTT. Its protein is CASSIRGGGTGELFF.

This rearrangement joins TRBV18 to TRBJ2-5; D unresolved. Trimming took off 0 bases at V and 4 bases at J, with 9 bases between the two ends. The CDR3 is made up of 14 amino acids. The germline CDR1 and CDR2 sequences are KGHSH and LQKENI. The DNA of the CDR3 is TGTGCCAGCTCACCACCTTCGTTTTCAGAGACCCAGTACTTC. Translation: CASSPPSFSETQYF.

The chain recombines TRBV7-8 with TRBJ2-7, with 11 bases that match TRBD2. There are 16 residues in the CDR3. J gave up 3 bases and V 6 bases, and 10 bases lay outside the gene matches. Germline-derived CDR1 and CDR2 are SGHVS and FQNEAQ. In DNA form, the CDR3 reads TGTGCCAGCAGTCTAGCGGGGGGACCTACTCGCTACGAGCAGTACTTC. Residues: CASSLAGGPTRYEQYF.

V and J are TRBV2 and TRBJ1-1, with 8 bases identical to TRBD1. V was clipped by 1 base and J by 1 base; unmatched bases: 2. This CDR3 has 15 residues. Germline V gene lookup returns CDR1 SNHLY and CDR2 FYNNEI. CDR3 amino acids: CASSEEGTGNTEAFF. Written as DNA, the CDR3 is TGTGCCAGCAGTGAAGAGGGGACAGGGAACACTGAAGCTTTCTTT.

The V call is TRBV7-3, the J call TRBJ2-3, with D possibly being TRBD2 (5 bases). This CDR3 is built from 14 residues. Germline CDR1 and CDR2: SGHTA and FQGTGA. V was clipped by 2 bases and J by 5 bases, with 11 bases between them. Here the CDR3 reads CASSLYTAGDTQYF. In DNA, the CDR3 is TGTGCCAGCAGCTTATACACGGCGGGAGATACGCAGTATTTT.

This clone showed up just once. The V and J genes are TRBV6-5 and TRBJ1-2; D unresolved. V was pared by 6 bases and J by 0 bases, with 14 bases between. The CDR3 spans 15 residues. Germline CDR1 MNHEY, CDR2 SVGAGI. CDR3 loop: CASSQNSFPNYGYTF. The CDR3 bases are TGTGCCAGCAGCCAAAATAGTTTTCCTAACTATGGCTACACCTTC.

The genes are TRBV29-1 and TRBJ1-1, with TRBD1 as a possible D gene (6 bases). Germline V gives CDR1 SQVTM, CDR2 ANQGSEA. The V end lost 5 bases, the J end lost 4 bases, and 8 bases lay between the germline ends. The CDR3 runs 11 residues. The CDR3: CSVTQGTEAFF. The DNA of the CDR3 is TGCAGCGTTACACAGGGCACTGAAGCTTTCTTT. The full variable domain, completed using reference TRBV29-1 and TRBJ1-1, is SAVISQKPSRDICQRGTSLTIQCQVDSQVTMMFWYRQQPGQSLTLIATANQGSEATYESGFVIDKFPISRPNLTFSTLTVSNMSPEDSSIYLCSVTQGTEAFFGQGTRLTVV.